The sequence of this T cell receptor (beta chain) was determined in a study of T cells after yellow fever vaccination. From the 5' RACE reads, TCRdb called clonotypes with MiXCR, one entry per CDR3 protein. In the table there are a few hundred thousand distinct CDR3 sequences, 8.7% of which are singletons. V was clipped by 2 bases and J by 4 bases, with 8 bases between them. This CDR3 is built from 13 residues. Germline V gives CDR1 MNHEY, CDR2 SVGAGI. The gene calls are TRBV6-5 and TRBJ1-2; D not resolved. The starting material was PBMCs, obtained on the day of the first yellow fever vaccination. The TCR comes from a man aged 18 to 30 who received the YFV17D yellow fever vaccine. The CDR3 nucleotides read TGTGCCAGCAGTTACGGGCGTGGCTATGGCTACACCTTC. Translation gives CASSYGRGYGYTF.